This TCR beta chain was found in a study of CD8 T cells in ankylosing spondylitis. This clonotype was recorded at least ten times. The CDR3 spans 13 residues. V lost 4 bases, J lost 5 bases, and 11 bases lay in between. CDR1 is KGHDR and CDR2 is SFDVKD in the germline V gene. In TCRdb, the 5' RACE reads were re-called with MiXCR into one record per CDR3 protein. The sample has 150,000 to 200,000 distinct CDR3 sequences, approximately 10% seen once. The sample taken for sequencing was blood, either unsorted or a sorted T cell fraction (not recorded which). This sequence joins TRBV24-1 and TRBJ2-7, with D tentatively TRBD1 or TRBD2 (5 bases each). This receptor was obtained from a male donor with ankylosing spondylitis or in good health (not recorded which). CDR3 sequence: CATSESGRHEQYF. The CDR3, as DNA: TGTGCCACCAGTGAGTCGGGACGCCACGAGCAGTACTTC.